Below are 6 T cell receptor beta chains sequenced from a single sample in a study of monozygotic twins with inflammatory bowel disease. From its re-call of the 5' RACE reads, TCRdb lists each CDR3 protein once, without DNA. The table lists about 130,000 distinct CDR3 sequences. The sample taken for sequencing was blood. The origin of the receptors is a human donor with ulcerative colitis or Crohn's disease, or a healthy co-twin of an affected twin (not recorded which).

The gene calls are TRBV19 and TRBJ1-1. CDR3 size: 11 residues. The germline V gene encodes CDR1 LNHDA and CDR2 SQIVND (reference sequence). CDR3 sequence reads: CASSLAIEAFF.

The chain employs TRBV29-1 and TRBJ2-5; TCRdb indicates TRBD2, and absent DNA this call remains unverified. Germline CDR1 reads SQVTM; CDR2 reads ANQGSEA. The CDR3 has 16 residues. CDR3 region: CSASRTSGRAEETQYF.

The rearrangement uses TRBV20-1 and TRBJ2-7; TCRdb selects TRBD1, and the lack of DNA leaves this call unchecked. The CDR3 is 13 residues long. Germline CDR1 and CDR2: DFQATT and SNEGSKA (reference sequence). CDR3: CRDMGHDDYEQYF.

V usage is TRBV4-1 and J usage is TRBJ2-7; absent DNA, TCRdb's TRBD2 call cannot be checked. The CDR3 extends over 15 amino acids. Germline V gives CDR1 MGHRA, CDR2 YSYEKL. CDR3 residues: CASSPGLAGVMEQYF.

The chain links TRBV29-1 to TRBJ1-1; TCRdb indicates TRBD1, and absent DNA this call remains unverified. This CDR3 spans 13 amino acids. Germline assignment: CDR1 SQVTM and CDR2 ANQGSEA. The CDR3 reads CSVQGTVNTEAFF.

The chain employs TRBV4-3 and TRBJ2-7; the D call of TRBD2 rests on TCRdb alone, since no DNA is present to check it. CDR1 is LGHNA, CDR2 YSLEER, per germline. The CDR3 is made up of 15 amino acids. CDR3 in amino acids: CASSLNSGGSYEQYF.